Listed here are 5 T cell receptor beta chains from one sample, sequenced in a study of blood T cell dynamics during melanoma immunotherapy. The table came from immunoSEQ multiplex PCR; TCRdb's copy has only in-frame clones and leaves some out. The table has some 4,500 clones, around 90% seen once. Time point meaning: pre-treatment baseline. This specimen was blood, taken from a patient treated with checkpoint blockade. These TCRs come from a human donor with melanoma.

The chain combines TRBV4-3 with TRBJ2-2, with 9 bases lining up with TRBD2. From germline, CDR1 is LGHNA and CDR2 YSLEER. J gave up 1 base and V 0 bases, and 3 bases lay outside the gene matches. The CDR3 totals 17 residues. The chain's CDR3 is CASSQEELAGNTGELFF. CDR3 bases: TGCGCCAGCAGCCAAGAAGAACTAGCGGGGAACACCGGGGAGCTGTTTTTT.

This chain joins TRBV7-2 and TRBJ2-5, with 7 nucleotides matching TRBD2. After removal of 1 base from V and 4 bases from J, the junction contained 0 bases not matched to a gene. Germline V gives CDR1 SGHTA, CDR2 FQGNSA. The CDR3 has 13 amino acids. The CDR3 DNA follows: TGTGCCAGCAGCTTAGGCGGGAGAGAGACCCAGTACTTC. It translates to CASSLGGRETQYF.

The chain links TRBV29-1 to TRBJ2-3; no clear D. Germline CDR1 reads SQVTM; CDR2 reads ANQGSEA. V was pared by 0 bases and J by 2 bases, with 0 bases between. CDR3 length: 11 amino acids. The CDR3 is CSVEDTDTQYF. CDR3 DNA: TGCAGCGTTGAAGACACAGATACGCAGTATTTT.

The chain carries TRBV7-3 and TRBJ2-1; perhaps TRBD2 as D (5 bases). The V end was cut by 0 bases, the J end by 2 bases, with 20 bases between. Germline V CDR1 and CDR2: SGHTA, FQGTGA. The CDR3 sequence is 19 residues long. The chain's CDR3 is CASSLTGSRGRRAYNEQFF. The CDR3 region has the DNA TGTGCCAGCAGCTTAACCGGGTCGAGAGGGAGACGAGCCTACAATGAGCAGTTCTTC.

The J gene is TRBJ1-2, the V gene TRBV28; the D gene is possibly TRBD1 (6 bases). The germline CDR1 and CDR2 sequences are MDHEN and SYDVKM. The ends were cut back, 6 bases at V and 4 bases at J, with 18 bases in the middle. There are 15 residues in the CDR3. CDR3 protein: CASSPTGLGSYGYTF. The CDR3 coding sequence is TGTGCCAGCAGCCCTACAGGGCTTGGCAGCTATGGCTACACCTTC.